Below, 19 T cell receptor beta chains from the same sample are listed, as sequenced in a study of blood T cell repertoires in COVID-19. Using immunoSEQ multiplex PCR, the repertoire was profiled, and TCRdb retains in-frame clones only, with some absent. In the table there are roughly 140,000 clones, approximately 87% of which are singletons. The specimen sequenced was PBMCs or T cells enriched from blood (not recorded which). Receptor source: a woman in her thirties with acute COVID-19.

The V gene is TRBV5-1, the J gene TRBJ2-2; D not resolved. CDR3 length: 17 amino acids. Germline assignment: CDR1 SGHRS and CDR2 YFSETQ. V was cut by 0 bases and J by 0 bases, with 12 bases left in between. In DNA form, the CDR3 reads TGCGCCAGCAGCTTGGCCCGCGGTGGCACGAACACCGGGGAGCTGTTTTTT. It codes for CASSLARGGTNTGELFF.

The sample holds one count of this clone. V and J are TRBV15 and TRBJ2-3, with 7 bases identical to TRBD1. Germline V gene data show CDR1 as LNHNV and CDR2 as YYDKDF (reference sequence). The CDR3 extends over 16 amino acids. After removal of 1 base from V and 4 bases from J, the junction contained 8 bases not matched to a gene. CDR3 in amino acids: CATSRGRGGAADTQYF. In nucleotides, the CDR3 is TGTGCCACCAGCAGAGGAAGAGGGGGCGCGGCAGATACGCAGTATTTT.

In its sample, this clone was seen a few times. The V and J genes are TRBV25-1 and TRBJ2-1; 7 bases agree with TRBD1. Germline V gene data show CDR1 as MGHDK and CDR2 as SYGVNS. Trimming removed 4 bases from V and 4 bases from J; junction bases left unmatched: 4. The CDR3 totals 14 residues. This CDR3 reads CASSGQGQYNEQFF. The CDR3 nucleotides are TGTGCCAGCAGTGGACAGGGACAGTACAATGAGCAGTTCTTC.

V gene TRBV7-6 combines with J gene TRBJ1-4; D not certain. The V and J ends lost 1 base and 5 bases respectively, with 11 bases between them. CDR1 and CDR2 (germline): SGHVS, FNYEAQ. The CDR3 contains 15 residues. DNA of the CDR3: TGTGCCAGCAGCTTAGAGTCTGGGGAGAATGAAAAACTGTTTTTT. As protein: CASSLESGENEKLFF. The entire variable domain, with the rest obtained from reference TRBV7-6 and TRBJ1-4, is as follows: GAGVSQSPRYKVTKRGQDVALRCDPISGHVSLYWYRQALGQGPEFLTYFNYEAQQDKSGLPNDRFSAERPEGSISTLTIQRTEQRDSAMYRCASSLESGENEKLFFGSGTQLSVL.

The CDR3 coding sequence is TGCAGCGTAGATGGACAGGGGGTGGGCTACACCTTC. It yields the protein CSVDGQGVGYTF. The chain uses TRBV29-1 and TRBJ1-2; 10 bases match TRBD1. The CDR3 runs to 12 residues. Trimming removed 6 bases from V and 8 bases from J; junction bases left unmatched: 6. CDR1 is SQVTM, CDR2 ANQGSEA, per germline.

The genes are TRBV19 and TRBJ1-1; TRBD1 might be the D (6 bases). The germline gives CDR1 LNHDA, CDR2 SQIVND (reference sequence). V gave up 4 bases and J gave up 0 bases, with 15 bases separating them. The CDR3 is made up of 16 amino acids. CDR3 amino acids: CASSSGRGSMNTEAFF. CDR3 in DNA: TGTGCCAGTAGTAGTGGCAGGGGAAGTATGAACACTGAAGCTTTCTTT.

This CDR3 reads CASSFWGERVGELFF. The DNA of the CDR3 is TGTGCCAGCAGTTTCTGGGGGGAAAGGGTCGGGGAGCTGTTTTTT. The rearrangement joins TRBV27 to TRBJ2-2, with D possibly TRBD2 on 6 matching bases. Germline values: CDR1 MNHEY, CDR2 SMNVEV (reference sequence). V lost 3 bases to trimming and J lost 7 bases, with 15 bases between them. This CDR3 has 15 amino acids.

The CDR3 DNA sequence: TGTGCCAGCAGCCCCGGGTATGGCTACACCTTC. Its protein product is CASSPGYGYTF. The V gene is TRBV28, the J gene TRBJ1-2; D unclear. The V gene's germline CDR1 is MDHEN and CDR2 SYDVKM. The V end lost 6 bases, the J end lost 5 bases, and 7 bases lay between the germline ends. The CDR3 totals 11 residues.

This clone was seen more than once but under ten times. The gene calls are TRBV20-1 and TRBJ2-1; 11 bases are shared with TRBD2. The CDR3 extends over 14 amino acids. V trimming: 3 bases; J trimming: 9 bases; junction bases outside the gene matches: 7. Per germline, CDR1 DFQATT and CDR2 SNEGSKA (reference sequence). CDR3 sequence reads: CSASTSGSLIEQFF. In nucleotides, the CDR3 is TGCAGTGCTAGTACTAGCGGGAGTTTGATTGAGCAGTTCTTC.

This chain uses TRBV5-4 with TRBJ2-3; perhaps TRBD2 as D (6 bases). Trimming took 1 base from V and 2 from J, leaving 11 bases between them. This CDR3 comprises 15 residues. The germline CDR1 and CDR2 sequences are SGHNT and YYREEE (reference sequence). The DNA for the CDR3 is TGTGCCAGCAGCTTGACGGGACTGTACACAGATACGCAGTATTTT. Amino acid sequence: CASSLTGLYTDTQYF.

The gene calls are TRBV7-2 and TRBJ2-7; D may be TRBD2 (8 bases). CDR3 size: 18 residues. Between the trimmed V and J ends, which lost 1 base and 2 bases, there was a span of 21 bases. The V gene's germline CDR1 is SGHTA and CDR2 FQGNSA. CDR3 nucleotides: TGTGCCAGCAGCTTAGTCATTTCGGTTAGCGGGACAGCCTACGAGCAGTACTTC. Its protein is CASSLVISVSGTAYEQYF.

The genes are TRBV28 and TRBJ1-2, with 7 bases identical to TRBD1. Germline CDR1 and CDR2: MDHEN and SYDVKM. The ends lost 4 bases at V and 4 bases at J; junction bases unmatched: 0. This CDR3 contains 12 residues. CDR3 nucleotide sequence: TGTGCCAGCAGTTGGACAGGCTATGGCTACACCTTC. It yields the protein CASSWTGYGYTF.

The V and J genes are TRBV28 and TRBJ1-5, with D hard to call. V was shortened by 1 base and J by 1 base, with 11 bases between the two germline ends. Germline loops: CDR1 MDHEN, CDR2 SYDVKM. This CDR3 region has 16 residues. Written as DNA, the CDR3 is TGTGCCAGCAGTTTATCAGGACTCCCGAGCAATCAGCCCCAGCATTTT. The encoded protein is CASSLSGLPSNQPQHF. The entire variable domain, with the rest obtained from reference TRBV28 and TRBJ1-5, is as follows: DVKVTQSSRYLVKRTGEKVFLECVQDMDHENMFWYRQDPGLGLRLIYFSYDVKMKEKGDIPEGYSVSREKKERFSLILESASTNQTSMYLCASSLSGLPSNQPQHFGDGTRLSIL.

V gene TRBV10-3 combines with J gene TRBJ1-2; tentatively, D is TRBD1 (6 bases). Trimming stripped 6 bases from V and 5 bases from J, with 19 bases between. The CDR3 is made up of 15 amino acids. CDR1 ENHRY and CDR2 SYGVKD come from the germline V gene. The CDR3 here is CAISPGAGRSYGYTF. DNA of the CDR3: TGTGCCATCAGCCCAGGGGCCGGTCGGTCTTATGGCTACACCTTC.

The V gene is TRBV6-4, the J gene TRBJ1-1; tentatively, D is TRBD1 (6 bases). The V gene lost 6 bases and the J gene lost 1 base, with 12 bases spanning the gap. Germline V gives CDR1 MRHNA, CDR2 SNTAGT. The CDR3 is 14 residues long. This CDR3 reads CASSEQGGNTEAFF. CDR3 nucleotide sequence: TGTGCCAGCAGCGAACAGGGCGGGAACACTGAAGCTTTCTTT.

The chain uses TRBV5-1 and TRBJ1-4; 10 nucleotides align to TRBD1. The CDR3 is 16 residues long. J lost 8 bases, V lost 4 bases, and 11 bases had no gene match. From germline, CDR1 is SGHRS and CDR2 YFSETQ. CDR3 loop: CASSEIGTGVAEKLFF. The CDR3 DNA follows: TGCGCCAGCAGCGAAATAGGGACAGGGGTGGCCGAAAAACTGTTTTTT.

The rearrangement uses TRBV2 and TRBJ2-3, with 9 bases matching TRBD2. This CDR3 comprises 14 residues. Germline V gene sequence: CDR1 SNHLY, CDR2 FYNNEI. With 8 bases clipped from V and 1 base from J, the junction kept 4 bases outside the gene matches. The CDR3 reads CASQRGVGTDTQYF. The CDR3 DNA reads as TGTGCCAGCCAGCGGGGGGTGGGCACAGATACGCAGTATTTT.

The chain joins TRBV5-1 to TRBJ2-1; 14 bases line up with TRBD2. CDR3 size: 22 residues. With 1 base clipped from V and 4 bases from J, the junction kept 19 bases outside the gene matches. The germline V gene encodes CDR1 SGHRS and CDR2 YFSETQ. CDR3 protein: CASSLTSGRGLAGAGPYNEQFF. CDR3 DNA: TGCGCCAGCAGCTTGACATCGGGACGGGGACTAGCGGGAGCTGGGCCTTACAATGAGCAGTTCTTC.

The V and J genes are TRBV6-2 or TRBV6-3 and TRBJ2-2; possibly TRBD2 for D (7 bases). Trimming removed 6 bases from V and 4 bases from J, with 18 bases in between. Germline CDR1 reads MNHEY; CDR2 reads SVGEGT. This CDR3 contains 16 residues. The DNA for the CDR3 is TGTGCCAGCAGCTATCGAAAGGGAGGGGGCACCGGGGAGCTGTTTTTT. It encodes CASSYRKGGGTGELFF.